Listed below are T cell receptor beta chains from one sample, sequenced in a study of CD8 T cells in ankylosing spondylitis. TCRdb called the 5' RACE reads again in MiXCR, with one record for every CDR3 protein. The sample shows roughly 350,000 distinct CDR3 sequences, under 8.5% of them seen only once. Sequenced input: blood, either unsorted or a sorted T cell fraction (not recorded which). The receptors here all came from a male donor with ankylosing spondylitis. Each CDR3 is given without its conserved first and last residue.

v_gene	j_gene	len	CDR3aa
TRBV7-3	TRBJ2-7	12	ASSSGTSWDEQY
TRBV3-1	TRBJ2-7	10	ASSQGRHEQY
TRBV7-2	TRBJ2-2	15	ASSAPSGSMNTGELF
TRBV7-9	TRBJ2-1	13	ASSSDREIIGEQF
TRBV7-6	TRBJ1-1	11	ASSIGGSTEAF
TRBV20-1	TRBJ1-6	15	SARELTGSAGDSPLH
TRBV10-2	TRBJ2-6	14	ASRYRGPNGANVLT
TRBV5-6	TRBJ2-2	13	ASRTPGQNTGELF
TRBV5-1	TRBJ1-1	14	ASSKTGTGGNTEAF
TRBV6-5	TRBJ2-5	10	ASTTGTETQY
TRBV10-3	TRBJ2-1	13	AISEKTSGMNEQF
TRBV7-7	TRBJ2-7	12	ASSPGGRAYEQY
TRBV7-9	TRBJ2-1	13	ASSLLSGRRDEQF
TRBV29-1	TRBJ2-3	10	SEWDLTDTQY
TRBV11-3	TRBJ2-1	15	ASSPREWAGNYNEQF
TRBV5-1	TRBJ1-1	12	ASSLGTRYTEAF
TRBV5-1	TRBJ2-2	13	ASSAPRGETGELF
TRBV19	TRBJ2-1	13	ASRLSWGAYNEQF
TRBV20-1	TRBJ2-7	14	SAHRLAGPHWNEQY
TRBV12-3/TRBV12-4	TRBJ2-3	13	ASSYHRRSTDTQY
TRBV4-2	TRBJ2-3	15	ASSQVPLALSTDTQY
TRBV4-1	TRBJ2-4	13	ASSPTGLRGNIQY
TRBV28	TRBJ2-3	14	ASSPRLAGLADTQY
TRBV20-1	TRBJ2-1	10	SAFGPRYEQF